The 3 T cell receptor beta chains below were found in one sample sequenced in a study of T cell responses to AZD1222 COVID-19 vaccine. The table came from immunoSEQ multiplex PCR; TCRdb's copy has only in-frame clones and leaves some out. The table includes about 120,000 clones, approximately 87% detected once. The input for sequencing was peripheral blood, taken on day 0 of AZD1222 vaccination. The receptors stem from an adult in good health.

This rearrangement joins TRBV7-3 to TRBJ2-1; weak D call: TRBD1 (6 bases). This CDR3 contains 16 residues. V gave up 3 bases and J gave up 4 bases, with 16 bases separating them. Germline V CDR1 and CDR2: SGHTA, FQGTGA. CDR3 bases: TGTGCCAGCAGCTTTCGCAGTGGAAGGGGGTACAATGAGCAGTTCTTC. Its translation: CASSFRSGRGYNEQFF.

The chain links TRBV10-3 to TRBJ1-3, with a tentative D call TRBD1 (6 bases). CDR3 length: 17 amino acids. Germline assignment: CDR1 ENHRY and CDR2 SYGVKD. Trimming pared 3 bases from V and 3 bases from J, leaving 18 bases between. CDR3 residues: CAISEPSSGVVGNTIYF. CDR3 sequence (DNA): TGTGCCATCAGTGAACCGTCTTCAGGGGTGGTTGGAAACACCATATATTTT.

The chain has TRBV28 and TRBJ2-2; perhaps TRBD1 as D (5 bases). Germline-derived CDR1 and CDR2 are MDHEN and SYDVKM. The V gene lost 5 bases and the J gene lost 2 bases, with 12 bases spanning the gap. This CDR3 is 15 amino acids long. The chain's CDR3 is CASSPRGANTGELFF. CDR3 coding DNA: TGTGCCAGCAGTCCTAGGGGCGCTAACACCGGGGAGCTGTTTTTT. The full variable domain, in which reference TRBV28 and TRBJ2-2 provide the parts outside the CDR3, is DVKVTQSSRYLVKRTGEKVFLECVQDMDHENMFWYRQDPGLGLRLIYFSYDVKMKEKGDIPEGYSVSREKKERFSLILESASTNQTSMYLCASSPRGANTGELFFGEGSRLTVL.